This T cell receptor beta chain was obtained from a study of T cells after yellow fever vaccination. Study conclusions and caveats: A secondary response was less intense yet reached its peak sooner, at day 5 versus 15.

Each CDR3 protein gets one entry after TCRdb re-called the 5' RACE reads with MiXCR. The sample includes 90,000 to 150,000 distinct CDR3 sequences, 7.2% of them seen just once. This clonotype was recorded at least ten times. Its specificity is not known. Per the germline V gene, CDR1 is MNHEY and CDR2 is SVGEGT. Trimming removed 5 bases from V and 2 bases from J; junction bases left unmatched: 9. The CDR3 is 15 residues long. The receptor comes from a man between 18 and 29 years old who received the YFV17D yellow fever vaccine. Sequenced material: CD4+ T cells sorted from PBMCs, taken 45 days after the first yellow fever vaccination. V is TRBV6-2 or TRBV6-3 and J is TRBJ2-7; 7 bases map to TRBD2. This CDR3 is CASSPEQGGTYEQYF. The CDR3 DNA is TGTGCCAGCAGTCCGGAGCAGGGAGGGACCTACGAGCAGTACTTC.